A single sample gave rise to the 32 T cell receptor beta chains below, sequenced in a study of shared clonotypes between healthy human individuals. Profiled with immunoSEQ multiplex PCR; TCRdb holds only in-frame clones, not every one. The data contain some 240,000 clones, about 65% of them seen just once; the ten biggest clones take up 11%. The specimen sequenced was memory CD4+ T cells sorted from blood. Subset defined: CD45RA-negative fraction. The receptors derive from a man aged 25-40 years in good health.

The chain combines TRBV19 with TRBJ1-5; no clear D gene. Trimming left V 8 bases short and J 0 bases short, with 17 bases between. CDR1 and CDR2 (germline): LNHDA, SQIVND (reference sequence). This CDR3 contains 16 residues. The CDR3 coding sequence is TGTGCCAGTCGAAACAGTGGTCTCTATAGCAATCAGCCCCAGCATTTT. It encodes CASRNSGLYSNQPQHF.

The J gene is TRBJ2-3, the V gene TRBV7-2; no clear D gene. The CDR3 is 14 amino acids. V gave up 0 bases and J gave up 7 bases, with 11 bases separating them. Germline V CDR1 and CDR2: SGHTA, FQGNSA. This chain's CDR3 is CASSLAPGANTQYF. The CDR3 bases are TGTGCCAGCAGCTTAGCCCCCGGCGCTAATACGCAGTATTTT.

This clone was detected many times. The chain joins TRBV10-2 to TRBJ2-1; TRBD1 aligns across 10 bases. There are 15 residues in the CDR3. The V gene end was trimmed by 7 bases and the J gene end by 1 base; junction bases not matched to a gene: 4. Germline CDR1 reads WSHSY; CDR2 reads SAAADI. The CDR3 sequence: CASTPDRGSYNEQFF. In DNA, the CDR3 is TGCGCCAGCACCCCGGACAGGGGGTCCTACAATGAGCAGTTCTTC.

The chain carries TRBV5-1 and TRBJ2-2, with D maybe TRBD2 (5 bases). Trimming stripped 0 bases from V and 5 bases from J, with 11 bases between. Per the germline V gene, CDR1 is SGHRS and CDR2 is YFSETQ. This CDR3 comprises 15 residues. The CDR3 sequence: CASSLATAATGELFF. The CDR3 coding sequence is TGCGCCAGCAGCTTGGCTACAGCGGCTACCGGGGAGCTGTTTTTT.

J is TRBJ1-1 and V is TRBV5-6; no definite D call. The CDR3 totals 15 residues. The V and J ends lost 4 bases and 0 bases respectively, with 13 bases between them. CDR1 is SGHDT and CDR2 is YYEEEE in the germline V gene. Here the CDR3 DNA reads TGTGCCAGCAGCCTTGGGTGGGGATTGAACACTGAAGCTTTCTTT. The encoded protein is CASSLGWGLNTEAFF.

V is TRBV21-1 and J is TRBJ2-7; TRBD2, the table's D call, lacks a check against the DNA. TRBV21-1 is an annotated pseudogene. The CDR3 runs to 16 residues. CDR3 bases: TGTGCCAGCAGCACCCCAGCGGGGAGGGACTCCTACGAGCAGTACTTC. This sequence encodes CASSTPAGRDSYEQYF.

The rearrangement links TRBV9 to TRBJ1-4; D might be TRBD1 (5 bases). Germline CDR1 and CDR2: SGDLS and YYNGEE. The CDR3 contains 15 residues. V was shortened by 4 bases and J by 6 bases, with 16 bases between the two germline ends. As DNA, the CDR3 is TGTGCCAGCAGCTCCGACGGGACCGGTCATGAAAAACTGTTTTTT. This encodes CASSSDGTGHEKLFF.

V usage is TRBV6-6 and J usage is TRBJ2-7; 8 bases map to TRBD1. Trimming removed 5 bases from V and 4 bases from J; junction bases left unmatched: 4. This CDR3 has 13 residues. Germline V gene sequence: CDR1 MNHNY, CDR2 SVGAGI (reference sequence). This chain's CDR3 is CASSRQGLYEQYF. The CDR3 region has the DNA TGTGCCAGCAGTCGACAGGGGTTGTACGAGCAGTACTTC.

The CDR3 sequence: CAWSVSRGQETQYF. The CDR3 nucleotides read TGTGCCTGGAGTGTTAGTCGGGGGCAAGAGACCCAGTACTTC. The gene calls are TRBV30 and TRBJ2-5; D may be TRBD2 (6 bases). Germline V gene lookup returns CDR1 GTSNPN and CDR2 SVGIG (reference sequence). This CDR3 has 14 amino acids. V was clipped by 0 bases and J by 2 bases, with 10 bases between them. Supplemented by reference TRBV30 and TRBJ2-5, the full variable domain reads SQTIHQWPATLVQPVGSPLSLECTVEGTSNPNLYWYRQAAGRGLQLLFYSVGIGQISSEVPQNLSASRPQDRQFILSSKKLLLSDSGFYLCAWSVSRGQETQYFGPGTRLLVL.

DNA for the CDR3: TGTGCCAGCAGCCCTACAGCTACCTACGAGCAGTACTTC. It translates to CASSPTATYEQYF. The V gene is TRBV13, the J gene TRBJ2-7; D not resolved. This CDR3 has 13 residues. The germline V gene has CDR1 PRHDT and CDR2 FYEKMQ (reference sequence). Deletions cut 5 bases from V and 2 bases from J, with 10 bases between.

This clone was detected only a few times. The V call is TRBV30, the J call TRBJ2-2; no firm D call. Germline-derived CDR1 and CDR2 are GTSNPN and SVGIG (reference sequence). The CDR3 sequence is 15 residues long. Trimming took 1 base from V and 0 from J, leaving 9 bases between them. The chain's CDR3 is CAWSAPATNTGELFF. In DNA form, the CDR3 reads TGTGCCTGGAGTGCTCCAGCCACGAACACCGGGGAGCTGTTTTTT.

The rearrangement joins TRBV5-6 to TRBJ1-5, with TRBD1 matching over 7 bases. Germline CDR1 reads SGHDT; CDR2 reads YYEEEE. Trimming at V came to 1 base and at J to 4 bases, leaving 2 bases not matched to a gene. The CDR3 contains 14 residues. CDR3 in DNA: TGTGCCAGCAGCTTGACAGGGGTAAATCAGCCCCAGCATTTT. Translating it yields CASSLTGVNQPQHF. The complete variable domain, with remaining parts taken from reference TRBV5-6 and TRBJ1-5, reads DAGVTQSPTHLIKTRGQQVTLRCSPKSGHDTVSWYQQALGQGPQFIFQYYEEEERQRGNFPDRFSGHQFPNYSSELNVNALLLGDSALYLCASSLTGVNQPQHFGDGTRLSIL.

The V call is TRBV4-1, the J call TRBJ2-1, with D possibly TRBD1 on 6 matching bases. The V and J ends lost 4 bases and 5 bases respectively, with 15 bases between them. Germline V gives CDR1 MGHRA, CDR2 YSYEKL. This CDR3 is built from 15 residues. Written as DNA, the CDR3 is TGCGCCAGCAGCCTTGAGGGGGAGTACCACAATGAGCAGTTCTTC. It codes for CASSLEGEYHNEQFF.

J is TRBJ2-7 and V is TRBV6-5; D possibly corresponds to TRBD1 (5 bases). The germline CDR1 and CDR2 sequences are MNHEY and SVGAGI. Trimming shortened V by 0 bases and J by 3 bases, and 6 bases separated the two germline ends. The CDR3 covers 13 residues. The CDR3 nucleotides read TGTGCCAGCAGTTACTCACAGGTCTACGAGCAGTACTTC. The encoded protein is CASSYSQVYEQYF.

The CDR3 loop is CASSILDRGGYEQYF. In DNA form, the CDR3 reads TGTGCCAGTAGTATACTCGACAGGGGTGGCTACGAGCAGTACTTC. V usage is TRBV19 and J usage is TRBJ2-7; 8 nucleotides agree with TRBD1. Looked up from germline, CDR1 is LNHDA and CDR2 is SQIVND (reference sequence). J was trimmed by 3 bases and V by 2 bases; bases with no gene match: 6. There are 15 residues in the CDR3.

The table lists this clone with a count of one. V gene TRBV6-5 combines with J gene TRBJ2-7, with 9 bases matching TRBD1. The length of the CDR3 is 16 residues. V shed 0 bases, J shed 2 bases, and the junction held 5 bases outside the gene matches. Germline CDR1 MNHEY, CDR2 SVGAGI. The CDR3 DNA sequence: TGTGCCAGCAGTTACTCTGGGACAGGGACGACCTACGAGCAGTACTTC. It is translated as CASSYSGTGTTYEQYF.

This clone was observed a handful of times. The rearrangement links TRBV9 to TRBJ2-5; D gene uncertain. The CDR3 sequence is 14 residues long. V was cut by 6 bases and J by 2 bases, with 14 bases left in between. Germline V gene lookup returns CDR1 SGDLS and CDR2 YYNGEE. The CDR3 DNA follows: TGTGCCAGCACCCTGGGGATAGGTCAAGAGACCCAGTACTTC. The encoded protein is CASTLGIGQETQYF.

For this clone: As the CDR3 is not closed by the conserved phenylalanine or tryptophan, this likely results from a read error. The DNA is left out, because the CDR3 cannot be placed on it with certainty; the CDR3 is given as TCRdb lists it. The rearrangement joins TRBV28 to TRBJ1-2; the D call of TRBD1 is as the table states it, not checked on the DNA. Germline loops: CDR1 MDHEN, CDR2 SYDVKM. From its first to its last residue, the CDR3 has 12 amino acids. CDR3 loop: CASSSPTGETQL.

This clone has a handful of counts. Its ends do not fully match the called genes, so a read error is possible. The chain has TRBV7-8 and TRBJ2-1; D is possibly TRBD2 (6 bases). The CDR3 is 11 residues long. Per germline, CDR1 SGHVS and CDR2 FQNEAQ. CDR3 nucleotides: TGTGCCAGCAGCTTAGATGGCGCGGGGCTCTTC. Amino acids: CASSLDGAGLF.

The genes are TRBV2 and TRBJ1-3, with unresolved D. CDR1 is SNHLY and CDR2 is FYNNEI in the germline V gene. V was shortened by 4 bases and J by 4 bases, with 11 bases between the two germline ends. CDR3 size: 14 residues. CDR3: CASSARAGGNTIYF. For the CDR3, the DNA is TGTGCCAGCAGTGCTAGGGCAGGAGGAAACACCATATATTTT. The complete variable domain, with remaining parts taken from reference TRBV2 and TRBJ1-3, reads EPEVTQTPSHQVTQMGQEVILRCVPISNHLYFYWYRQILGQKVEFLVSFYNNEISEKSEIFDDQFSVERPDGSNFTLKIRSTKLEDSAMYFCASSARAGGNTIYFGEGSWLTVV.

V is TRBV7-9 and J is TRBJ2-1; the match to TRBD1 covers 9 bases. The CDR3 extends over 16 amino acids. In germline, CDR1 is SEHNR, CDR2 FQNEAQ (reference sequence). J gave up 4 bases and V 5 bases, and 9 bases lay outside the gene matches. The CDR3 is CASSQSGTGIYNEQFF. The CDR3 DNA is TGTGCCAGCAGCCAATCCGGGACAGGGATTTACAATGAGCAGTTCTTC.

This clone was seen a few times. This sequence joins TRBV7-9 and TRBJ2-5; 7 bases align to TRBD2. The CDR3 totals 15 residues. The junction had 12 bases not matched to a gene; V was cut back by 5 bases and J by 6 bases. Germline V CDR1 and CDR2: SEHNR, FQNEAQ (reference sequence). Here the CDR3 DNA reads TGTGCCAGCAGCCACATGGGGGAGGGGCGGCAGACCCAGTACTTC. Protein product: CASSHMGEGRQTQYF.

This clone was seen many times. The identical CDR3 is also encoded by other nucleotide sequences in the sample. The CDR3 DNA is TGTGCCAGTAGCCGGGGGTCTGGGGCCAACGTCCTGACTTTC. Translated: CASSRGSGANVLTF. J is TRBJ2-6 and V is TRBV19; a weak D match, TRBD2 (6 bases). This CDR3 has 14 amino acids. Per germline, CDR1 LNHDA and CDR2 SQIVND (reference sequence). The V end lost 6 bases, the J end lost 1 base, and 7 bases lay between the germline ends.

The rearrangement links TRBV6-1 to TRBJ2-7, with 8 bases identical to TRBD1. The J segment lost 2 bases and the V segment lost 8 bases, leaving 8 bases of the junction unmatched. The CDR3 loop spans 14 amino acids. Germline assignment: CDR1 MNHNS and CDR2 SASEGT. This CDR3 is CASSGQGPPYEQYF. For the CDR3, the DNA is TGTGCCAGCTCCGGACAGGGCCCTCCCTACGAGCAGTACTTC.

This chain links TRBV15 with TRBJ1-5; the D gene is possibly TRBD1 (5 bases). CDR3 length: 15 residues. V was pared by 0 bases and J by 6 bases, with 12 bases between. From germline, CDR1 is LNHNV and CDR2 YYDKDF (reference sequence). CDR3 sequence: CATSREGGEGQPQHF. CDR3 nucleotides: TGTGCCACCAGCAGAGAGGGGGGGGAGGGTCAGCCCCAGCATTTT.

The rearrangement uses TRBV2 and TRBJ2-5; weak D call: TRBD1 (6 bases). V was trimmed by 6 bases and J by 5 bases, leaving 19 bases between them. Germline V gives CDR1 SNHLY, CDR2 FYNNEI. This CDR3 region has 15 residues. CDR3 loop: CASRFRGVSGETQYF. Here the CDR3 DNA reads TGTGCCAGCAGGTTCAGGGGAGTATCGGGGGAGACCCAGTACTTC.

The gene calls are TRBV28 and TRBJ2-1; D tentatively fits TRBD1 or TRBD2 (7 bases each). Trimming pared 10 bases from V and 1 base from J, leaving 14 bases between. This CDR3 spans 14 amino acids. Germline CDR1 MDHEN, CDR2 SYDVKM. This CDR3 reads CAKDREGSYNEQFF. The DNA for the CDR3 is TGTGCCAAAGACAGGGAGGGTTCCTACAATGAGCAGTTCTTC.

CDR3 coding DNA: TGTGCCAGCAGCTTAGGGCTAGCGGGAGGTTGGGAGACCCAGTACTTC. This sequence encodes CASSLGLAGGWETQYF. This chain uses TRBV11-2 with TRBJ2-5, with 11 bases fitting TRBD2. CDR1 and CDR2 from the germline V gene are SGHAT and FQNNGV. V shed 1 base and J 5 bases; nucleotides not matched to a gene: 6. The CDR3 sequence is 16 residues long.

CDR3 sequence: CASSGLTYEQYF. CDR3 DNA: TGTGCCAGCAGCGGACTAACCTACGAGCAGTACTTC. This chain joins TRBV2 and TRBJ2-7; tentative D call: TRBD2 (6 bases). Trimming removed 6 bases at V and 2 bases at J, with 8 bases between. In germline, CDR1 is SNHLY, CDR2 FYNNEI. The CDR3 length is 12 residues. Looking up the rest from reference TRBV2 and TRBJ2-7 gives the full variable domain: EPEVTQTPSHQVTQMGQEVILRCVPISNHLYFYWYRQILGQKVEFLVSFYNNEISEKSEIFDDQFSVERPDGSNFTLKIRSTKLEDSAMYFCASSGLTYEQYFGPGTRLTVT.

The chain recombines TRBV5-8 with TRBJ1-1; tentative D call: TRBD1 (5 bases). Germline loops: CDR1 SGHTS, CDR2 YDEGEE. Trimming removed 4 bases from V and 5 bases from J, with 15 bases in between. The CDR3 spans 14 residues. The CDR3 DNA reads TGTGCCAGCAGCCTGCAGGGAGGGAGGACTGAAGCTTTCTTT. It encodes CASSLQGGRTEAFF.

This clone was seen repeatedly, ten times or more. This chain connects TRBV9 to TRBJ1-4, with TRBD1 identical over 7 bases. The CDR3 runs 15 residues. Trimming cost V 3 bases and J 8 bases; bases outside gene matches: 10. Germline V gives CDR1 SGDLS, CDR2 YYNGEE. This CDR3 is CASSASTGVGEKLFF. For the CDR3, the DNA is TGTGCCAGCAGCGCATCTACAGGGGTGGGGGAAAAACTGTTTTTT.

The CDR3 DNA reads TGTGCCAGCAGCTTAAACCCCGGGAGGGAGACCCAGTACTTC. The encoded protein is CASSLNPGRETQYF. The chain carries TRBV7-3 and TRBJ2-5; 7 bases line up with TRBD2. V lost 1 base and J lost 5; bases outside the gene matches: 4. The CDR3 is made up of 14 amino acids. Germline V gene data show CDR1 as SGHTA and CDR2 as FQGTGA.